This is a list of T cell receptor beta chains from one sample in a study of long-term antiretroviral therapy in people with HIV. Here immunoSEQ multiplex PCR was the method, and the copy in TCRdb shows in-frame clones only, minus some. The data show 40,000 or so clones, around nine tenths seen once. The specimen was unsorted PBMCs, collected just before starting antiretroviral therapy. The receptors here all came from a woman younger than 35 with HIV. Both conserved end residues are part of each CDR3. The D gene is left open where the match is weak. Size tells how often a clone was seen (once, few, many) or the class of an expanded clone, and some rows leave it out.

size	V	D	J	DNA	CDR3
few	TRBV4-3	TRBD2	TRBJ2-2	TGCGCCAGCAGCCTCCTCCGGGTGGTAGCGGGAGAGTTGGACACCGGGGAGCTGTTTTTT	CASSLLRVVAGELDTGELFF
.	TRBV4-3	TRBD2	TRBJ2-1	TGCGCCAGCAGCCAAATGGGACTAGCCCAGGAGGAGCAGTTCTTC	CASSQMGLAQEEQFF
.	TRBV27	.	TRBJ1-3	TGTGCCAGCAGTCCTTACACCGGACCCTCTGGAAACACCATATATTTT	CASSPYTGPSGNTIYF
.	TRBV7-6	.	TRBJ2-7	TGTGCCAGCAGCTTAGCGCTTATATTACAGCCAAAGTATAGGGATCACGAGCAGTACTTC	CASSLALILQPKYRDHEQYF
.	TRBV27	TRBD1	TRBJ2-4	TGTGCCAGCAGTTTATCGTACAGGGGGATTCAGTACTTC	CASSLSYRGIQYF
.	TRBV11-2	.	TRBJ2-4	TGTGCCAGCAGAGGGGTGCGGCACATTCAGTACTTC	CASRGVRHIQYF
.	TRBV2	.	TRBJ2-3	TGTGCCAGCATGGGCGGGGCAGATACGCAGTATTTT	CASMGGADTQYF
.	TRBV19	TRBD1	TRBJ2-5	TGTGCCAGTAGTATCGGGACAGGGAAAGAGACCCAGTACTTC	CASSIGTGKETQYF
.	TRBV27	.	TRBJ2-1	TGTGCCAGCAGTCCCCGGGCCCAATACAATGAGCAGTTCTTC	CASSPRAQYNEQFF
once	TRBV6-5	.	TRBJ2-7	TGTGCCAGCACAGCGGGCCAGGCCTCCTACGAGCAGTACTTC	CASTAGQASYEQYF
once	TRBV19	TRBD1	TRBJ2-5	TGTGCCAGTAGTATTAACCTCCGGGACAGGGGGCAGGAGACCCAGTACTTC	CASSINLRDRGQETQYF
.	TRBV28	TRBD1	TRBJ1-2	TGTGCCAGCAGTCCCACCGGGACAGGGAGTAACTATGGCTACACCTTC	CASSPTGTGSNYGYTF
once	TRBV19	.	TRBJ1-5	TGTGCCAGTAGTAAGATCGGAGGGGGACATCTTAGCAATCAGCCCCAGCATTTT	CASSKIGGGHLSNQPQHF
.	TRBV9	.	TRBJ1-3	TGTGCCAGCAGCGTAGGGGGGGGGCTCCCTATCTCTGGAAACACCATATATTTT	CASSVGGGLPISGNTIYF
.	TRBV6-1	.	TRBJ2-5	TGTGCCAGCAGTGAACGCTGGGAGACCCAGTACTTC	CASSERWETQYF
.	TRBV7-3	TRBD1	TRBJ2-2	TGTGCCAGCAGCCTACAGGGGGCTAACACCGGGGAGCTGTTTTTT	CASSLQGANTGELFF